This T cell receptor beta chain was sequenced for a study of blood T cell repertoires in COVID-19. As for the study in general: Specimens from acute and convalescent COVID-19 originated in the United States, Italy and Spain. Sources were T cells, B-cell-depleted T cells, or PBMCs; the material itself was cDNA or gDNA.

Per the authors' pipeline: Reference gene primer amplification gave estimated nucleated cell counts. The data were produced by immunoSEQ multiplex PCR, yet TCRdb's version contains in-frame clones alone and is incomplete. D and trimming were read from the DNA, whereas the V and J calls and clone size are those reported in that table. The data show about 77,000 clones, 88% seen once. The CDR3 runs 14 residues. CDR1 and CDR2 from the germline V gene are MNHEY and SVGAGI. V shed 5 bases and J 7 bases; nucleotides not matched to a gene: 9. The clonotype comes from a woman older than 75 with acute or convalescent COVID-19. Sequencing used peripheral blood. V is TRBV6-5 and J is TRBJ1-2; TRBD1 matches at 8 bases. The CDR3 DNA reads TGTGCCAGCAGTACTCGACAGGGGCAGGGTGGCTACACCTTC. Encoded protein: CASSTRQGQGGYTF.